The text below deals with one T cell receptor beta chain. TCRdb's copy holds only in-frame clones and misses some; the assay was immunoSEQ multiplex PCR. The data show around 150,000 clones, approximately 95% seen once. These data belong to a study of blood T cell repertoires in COVID-19. This CDR3 has 16 amino acids. CDR1 is LNHDA and CDR2 is SQIVND in the germline V gene (reference sequence). After removal of 3 bases from V and 6 bases from J, the junction contained 6 bases not matched to a gene. The clonotype originates from an older woman with COVID-19, enrolled during active disease. The sequenced material came from peripheral blood. The rearrangement links TRBV19 to TRBJ1-6, with TRBD1 identical over 9 bases. The CDR3 protein is CASSIQQGALNSPLHF. The CDR3 DNA reads as TGTGCCAGTAGTATCCAACAGGGGGCACTTAATTCACCCCTCCACTTT.